Listed here are 27 T cell receptor beta chains from one sample, sequenced in a study of control samples from healthy donors and cancer patients. TCRdb's table, derived via immunoSEQ multiplex PCR, lists solely in-frame clones and lacks some. The sample has 95,000 to 130,000 clones, 88% seen once. The source material was blood. These receptors originate from a woman aged 70 to 79 in good health.

This clone was counted a few times. V usage is TRBV19 and J usage is TRBJ1-1; 7 bases match TRBD1. CDR3 length: 14 amino acids. CDR1 is LNHDA and CDR2 is SQIVND in the germline V gene (reference sequence). Germline trimming cut 5 bases from V and 10 bases from J; bases unmatched to any gene: 13. Written as DNA, the CDR3 is TGTGCCAGTAGTCTCGCTCAAGGGGGCGGCGGAGCTTTCTTT. It yields the protein CASSLAQGGGGAFF.

The chain uses TRBV18 and TRBJ1-2, with TRBD1 matching over 8 bases. Germline V gene sequence: CDR1 KGHSH, CDR2 LQKENI. The CDR3 contains 13 residues. The trim removed 3 bases at V and 4 bases at J, leaving 1 base unmatched. CDR3 bases: TGTGCCAGCTCACCGACAGGGGTCTATGGCTACACCTTC. It is translated as CASSPTGVYGYTF.

The V and J genes are TRBV4-3 and TRBJ1-6, with D perhaps TRBD1 (6 bases). The germline V gene has CDR1 LGHNA and CDR2 YSLEER. The CDR3 has 15 amino acids. V lost 4 bases, J lost 6 bases, and 13 bases lay in between. The CDR3 DNA reads as TGCGCCAGCAGCCTGCAGGGCAGGGGTAATTCACCCCTCCACTTT. As protein: CASSLQGRGNSPLHF.

The chain employs TRBV18 and TRBJ2-7, with D perhaps matching TRBD1 (6 bases). The CDR3 loop spans 14 amino acids. Germline V gives CDR1 KGHSH, CDR2 LQKENI. The V gene lost 3 bases and the J gene lost 5 bases, with 14 bases spanning the gap. In DNA form, the CDR3 reads TGTGCCAGCTCACCCCCAGGGGCTGTCGACGAGCAGTACTTC. Translated: CASSPPGAVDEQYF. The complete variable domain, with remaining parts taken from reference TRBV18 and TRBJ2-7, reads NAGVMQNPRHLVRRRGQEARLRCSPMKGHSHVYWYRQLPEEGLKFMVYLQKENIIDESGMPKERFSAEFPKEGPSILRIQQVVRGDSAAYFCASSPPGAVDEQYFGPGTRLTVT.

For the CDR3, the DNA is TGTGCCAGCAGCAGGGACAGGGGGCGCTACGAGCAGTACTTC. This codes for CASSRDRGRYEQYF. The rearrangement uses TRBV21-1 and TRBJ2-7; the table's D call, TRBD1, was not checked against the DNA. TRBV21-1 is listed as a pseudogene. The CDR3 totals 14 residues.

This chain uses TRBV5-1 with TRBJ2-7; the D is unclear. Germline V lookup: CDR1 SGHRS, CDR2 YFSETQ. The CDR3 is made up of 15 amino acids. The V end lost 2 bases, the J end lost 0 bases, and 12 bases lay between the germline ends. CDR3 nucleotides: TGCGCCAGCAGCTTTTCAGTCACGAACTCCTACGAGCAGTACTTC. This encodes CASSFSVTNSYEQYF.

The V call is TRBV2, the J call TRBJ1-1; D may be TRBD1 (6 bases). With 8 bases removed from V and 6 bases from J, the gap between germline ends came to 10 bases. CDR1 and CDR2 (germline): SNHLY, FYNNEI. This CDR3 has 11 residues. CDR3 region: CASRGAAEAFF. CDR3 nucleotides: TGTGCCAGCCGGGGGGCAGCTGAAGCTTTCTTT.

V gene TRBV10-1 combines with J gene TRBJ2-3; TRBD1 is a possible D gene (6 bases). CDR3 length equals 14 residues. Germline CDR1 is WNHNN and CDR2 is SYGVQD (reference sequence). V gave up 4 bases and J gave up 5 bases, with 13 bases separating them. The CDR3 DNA follows: TGCGCCAGCAGTGTAGGGCAGGGGTTAGATACGCAGTATTTT. Encoded protein: CASSVGQGLDTQYF.

The gene calls are TRBV7-9 and TRBJ2-3; D uncertain. Germline CDR1 SEHNR, CDR2 FQNEAQ (reference sequence). V dropped 10 bases and J dropped 11 bases, with 16 bases sitting between them. The CDR3 covers 11 residues. The CDR3 sequence is CATDLKGWQYF. The CDR3 bases are TGTGCCACCGACCTAAAGGGCTGGCAGTATTTT.

V and J are TRBV19 and TRBJ1-4, with TRBD1 identical over 8 bases. CDR1 is LNHDA and CDR2 is SQIVND in the germline V gene (reference sequence). V shed 4 bases, J shed 8 bases, and the junction held 9 bases outside the gene matches. The CDR3 is 15 amino acids. CDR3 sequence reads: CASSTRQGPAEKLFF. In nucleotides, the CDR3 is TGTGCCAGTAGTACCAGACAGGGGCCCGCGGAAAAACTGTTTTTT.

Concerning this clone: Other nucleotide sequences in the sample specify the same CDR3. The J gene is TRBJ2-2, the V gene TRBV6-6; TRBD1 matches at 7 bases. Germline values: CDR1 MNHNY, CDR2 SVGAGI (reference sequence). There are 14 residues in the CDR3. V lost 6 bases to trimming and J lost 6 bases; unmatched junction nucleotides: 7. The CDR3 here is CASRETGKPGELFF. DNA for the CDR3: TGTGCCAGCAGAGAGACAGGGAAGCCCGGGGAGCTGTTTTTT.

This chain links TRBV5-4 with TRBJ2-5; tentative D call: TRBD2 (7 bases). The germline V and J ends were trimmed by 4 bases and 3 bases, with 16 bases remaining between them. The CDR3 totals 15 residues. Germline values: CDR1 SGHNT, CDR2 YYREEE (reference sequence). CDR3 nucleotide sequence: TGTGCCAGCAGCGCCTACGGGGGGCCTGAAGAGACCCAGTACTTC. The encoded protein is CASSAYGGPEETQYF.

The chain employs TRBV19 and TRBJ1-4, with 8 bases aligning to TRBD1. Trimming took 5 bases from V and 5 from J; bases not matched to a gene: 7. The CDR3 covers 15 residues. The germline V gene encodes CDR1 LNHDA and CDR2 SQIVND (reference sequence). As DNA, the CDR3 is TGTGCCAGTAGTCTAGGGACAGGAGGAAATGAAAAACTGTTTTTT. Its translation is CASSLGTGGNEKLFF.

The rearrangement uses TRBV6-5 and TRBJ2-5; 8 bases line up with TRBD1. V lost 4 bases, J lost 5 bases, and 9 bases stayed unmatched. The germline gives CDR1 MNHEY, CDR2 SVGAGI. The CDR3 is 15 amino acids. CDR3 sequence: CASSSLTGVFETQYF. The CDR3 nucleotides are TGTGCCAGCAGTTCCCTGACAGGGGTTTTCGAGACCCAGTACTTC.

Of note for this clone: The same CDR3 arises from other DNA sequences in this sample as well. The CDR3 loop is CASSQGETQYF. CDR3 bases: TGTGCCAGCAGCCAAGGGGAGACCCAGTACTTC. The rearrangement joins TRBV3-1 (or the pseudogene TRBV3-2) to TRBJ2-5; D remains unclear. The germline V gene has CDR1 LGHDT and CDR2 YNNKEL (reference sequence). V was trimmed by 1 base and J by 5 bases, leaving 2 bases between them. The CDR3 runs to 11 residues.

The chain is built from TRBV27 and TRBJ1-1; D gene uncertain. The length of the CDR3 is 13 residues. The ends were cut back, 7 bases at V and 0 bases at J, with 9 bases in the middle. From germline, CDR1 is MNHEY and CDR2 SMNVEV (reference sequence). CDR3 coding DNA: TGTGCCAGCAAGGGAGGCATGAACACTGAAGCTTTCTTT. This encodes CASKGGMNTEAFF.

This chain uses TRBV29-1 with TRBJ2-5; possible D gene TRBD2, 6 bases. Trimming cost V 8 bases and J 2 bases, with 15 bases left between them. Germline CDR1 is SQVTM and CDR2 is ANQGSEA. The CDR3 has 13 residues. The CDR3 region has the DNA TGCAGCACGGTCCGGGACTTACAAGAGACCCAGTACTTC. Its protein is CSTVRDLQETQYF. Together with reference TRBV29-1 and TRBJ2-5, the CDR3 gives the full variable domain: SAVISQKPSRDICQRGTSLTIQCQVDSQVTMMFWYRQQPGQSLTLIATANQGSEATYESGFVIDKFPISRPNLTFSTLTVSNMSPEDSSIYLCSTVRDLQETQYFGPGTRLLVL.

The J gene is TRBJ1-5, the V gene TRBV20-1; TRBD1 matches 9 bases. Per germline, CDR1 DFQATT and CDR2 SNEGSKA (reference sequence). The CDR3 is 16 residues long. With V trimmed by 3 bases and J by 3 bases, 9 bases remained unmatched. This CDR3 reads CSASFGTGLNNQPQHF. CDR3 nucleotides: TGCAGTGCTAGTTTCGGGACAGGGCTGAACAATCAGCCCCAGCATTTT.

The chain recombines TRBV24-1 with TRBJ2-5, with TRBD2 matching over 7 bases. J lost 3 bases, V lost 6 bases, and 9 bases had no gene match. Germline CDR1 and CDR2: KGHDR and SFDVKD. The CDR3 extends over 15 amino acids. The CDR3 sequence is CATSSAGEGKETQYF. The CDR3 DNA reads TGTGCCACCAGTAGTGCGGGGGAGGGAAAAGAGACCCAGTACTTC.

The CDR3 sequence is CASSLGALSYEQYF. In DNA, the CDR3 is TGTGCCAGCAGTCTTGGGGCCCTCTCCTACGAGCAGTACTTC. This chain uses TRBV27 with TRBJ2-7; weak D call: TRBD1 (5 bases). Germline lookup yields CDR1 MNHEY and CDR2 SMNVEV (reference sequence). There are 14 residues in the CDR3. V lost 5 bases and J lost 0, with 11 bases in between.

The rearrangement joins TRBV11-3 to TRBJ2-7; D could derive from TRBD1 or TRBD2 (6 bases each). V lost 1 base and J lost 1, with 14 bases in between. In germline, CDR1 is SGHNT, CDR2 YENEEA. CDR3 length equals 16 residues. DNA of the CDR3: TGTGCCAGCAGCTTAGGCGGTACAGGGAGGTCCTACGAGCAGTACTTC. Encoded protein: CASSLGGTGRSYEQYF. Based on the CDR3 plus reference TRBV11-3 and TRBJ2-7, the full variable domain is EAGVVQSPRYKIIEKKQPVAFWCNPISGHNTLYWYLQNLGQGPELLIRYENEEAVDDSQLPKDRFSAERLKGVDSTLKIQPAELGDSAVYLCASSLGGTGRSYEQYFGPGTRLTVT.

This CDR3 reads CASSLYGGRGYTEAFF. The CDR3 region has the DNA TGTGCCAGCAGCTTGTATGGTGGACGAGGTTACACTGAAGCTTTCTTT. The chain carries TRBV7-2 and TRBJ1-1; D is ambiguous. The germline gives CDR1 SGHTA, CDR2 FQGNSA. Trimming cost V 3 bases and J 3 bases, with 17 bases left between them. This CDR3 is 16 amino acids long. Filled out from reference TRBV7-2 and TRBJ1-1, the complete variable domain reads GAGVSQSPSNKVTEKGKDVELRCDPISGHTALYWYRQSLGQGLEFLIYFQGNSAPDKSGLPSDRFSAERTGGSVSTLTIQRTQQEDSAVYLCASSLYGGRGYTEAFFGQGTRLTVV.

The V and J genes are TRBV2 and TRBJ2-7; 9 bases fit TRBD1. Trimming removed 6 bases from V and 4 bases from J; junction bases left unmatched: 10. From germline, CDR1 is SNHLY and CDR2 FYNNEI. The CDR3 contains 15 residues. CDR3 loop: CASRDPDRGEYEQYF. CDR3 nucleotide sequence: TGTGCCAGCAGAGACCCGGACAGGGGAGAATACGAGCAGTACTTC. The complete variable domain, with remaining parts taken from reference TRBV2 and TRBJ2-7, reads EPEVTQTPSHQVTQMGQEVILRCVPISNHLYFYWYRQILGQKVEFLVSFYNNEISEKSEIFDDQFSVERPDGSNFTLKIRSTKLEDSAMYFCASRDPDRGEYEQYFGPGTRLTVT.

The chain joins TRBV6-1 to TRBJ1-5, with no clear D. V shed 2 bases and J shed 0 bases, with 8 bases lying between them. CDR3 length equals 15 residues. Germline assignment: CDR1 MNHNS and CDR2 SASEGT. The CDR3 reads CASSELRASNQPQHF. The CDR3 DNA reads TGTGCCAGCAGTGAACTCCGGGCTAGCAATCAGCCCCAGCATTTT.

The chain employs TRBV12-5 and TRBJ1-1; no reliable D call. From germline, CDR1 is LGHNT and CDR2 FRNRAP. The CDR3 loop spans 12 amino acids. V lost 0 bases to trimming and J lost 9 bases, with 8 bases between them. CDR3 bases: TGTGCTAGTGGTTTGGTACCCTTTCAAGCTTTCTTT. Amino acid sequence: CASGLVPFQAFF.

The rearrangement links TRBV7-3 to TRBJ1-2; weak D call: TRBD1 (6 bases). The CDR3 is 14 amino acids. The V gene lost 1 base and the J gene lost 8 bases, with 14 bases spanning the gap. Per germline, CDR1 SGHTA and CDR2 FQGTGA. CDR3 coding DNA: TGTGCCAGCAGCTTAATAGGGGGGCGTGAGGGCTACACCTTC. It specifies CASSLIGGREGYTF.

The chain joins TRBV29-1 to TRBJ2-7; 8 nucleotides agree with TRBD2. Unmatched junction bases numbered 16, after V lost 4 bases and J lost 2 bases. This CDR3 has 17 residues. Germline-derived CDR1 and CDR2 are SQVTM and ANQGSEA. CDR3 in amino acids: CSVVLREGGLSTYEQYF. The DNA of the CDR3 is TGCAGCGTTGTCCTCCGGGAGGGGGGGCTATCCACCTACGAGCAGTACTTC.